Shown below are 22 T cell receptor beta chains from a single sample sequenced in a study of blood T cell repertoires in COVID-19. Profiled with immunoSEQ multiplex PCR; TCRdb holds only in-frame clones, not every one. The sample comprises hundreds of thousands of clones, approximately 90% of which are singletons, and about 9.5% rests with the top ten. Material: PBMCs or T cells enriched from blood (not recorded which). The receptors were sampled from a woman in her thirties or forties who had recovered from COVID-19.

The chain uses TRBV5-4 and TRBJ2-1; 11 nucleotides line up with TRBD2. The CDR3 totals 19 residues. CDR1 is SGHNT, CDR2 YYREEE, per germline (reference sequence). Trimming cost V 4 bases and J 0 bases; bases outside gene matches: 12. In DNA form, the CDR3 reads TGTGCCAGCAGCCACTCTACTAGCGGGGGCTTGAGCTCCTACAATGAGCAGTTCTTC. Translated: CASSHSTSGGLSSYNEQFF.

V is TRBV11-2 and J is TRBJ1-4; D unclear. The CDR3 covers 16 residues. The germline CDR1 and CDR2 sequences are SGHAT and FQNNGV. V lost 0 bases to trimming and J lost 8 bases, with 16 bases between them. The CDR3 region is CASSLDLRQSGEKLFF. CDR3 bases: TGTGCCAGCAGCTTAGATCTTAGGCAGTCGGGGGAAAAACTGTTTTTT.

The CDR3 loop reads CASSFFLEDVLPSPNEQFF. In nucleotides, the CDR3 is TGTGCCAGCAGTTTTTTTTTGGAGGATGTGTTGCCTTCACCGAATGAGCAGTTCTTC. The rearrangement joins TRBV6-2 or TRBV6-3 to TRBJ2-1, with D perhaps matching TRBD2 (5 bases). CDR1 and CDR2 from the germline V gene are MNHEY and SVGEGT. The V end lost 4 bases, the J end lost 7 bases, and 29 bases lay between the germline ends. The CDR3 sequence is 19 residues long.

The DNA of the CDR3 is TGTGCCAGCAGCTTAGGTGGCGGTTGGTCGACTGAAGCTTTCTTT. It translates to CASSLGGGWSTEAFF. V gene TRBV7-6 combines with J gene TRBJ1-1; D is ambiguous. Germline assignment: CDR1 SGHVS and CDR2 FNYEAQ. Trimming removed 1 base at V and 5 bases at J, with 14 bases between. The CDR3 totals 15 residues.

This sequence joins TRBV6-2 or TRBV6-3 and TRBJ2-3; TRBD2 agrees at 9 bases. V lost 0 bases and J lost 4; bases outside the gene matches: 5. The germline V gene has CDR1 MNHEY and CDR2 SVGEGT. This CDR3 spans 16 amino acids. CDR3 nucleotide sequence: TGTGCCAGCAGTTACTCTTCTAGCGGGACTTCAGATACGCAGTATTTT. Translation: CASSYSSSGTSDTQYF.

The chain couples TRBV24-1 to TRBJ2-5; the match to TRBD1 covers 9 bases. The CDR3 extends over 13 amino acids. Germline V gives CDR1 KGHDR, CDR2 SFDVKD. Losses at the gene ends were 7 bases for V and 2 bases for J; bases not matched to a gene: 1. CDR3 region: CATRGTGQETQYF. The CDR3 DNA reads as TGTGCCACCAGAGGGACAGGGCAAGAGACCCAGTACTTC.

V usage is TRBV25-1 and J usage is TRBJ2-1; TRBD2 aligns across 9 bases. The V segment lost 4 bases and the J segment 0 bases; nucleotides outside the gene matches: 10. CDR1 and CDR2 (germline): MGHDK, SYGVNS. There are 18 residues in the CDR3. The CDR3 protein is CASSVGVAGGPSYNEQFF. Written as DNA, the CDR3 is TGTGCCAGCAGTGTAGGAGTTGCGGGGGGGCCCTCCTACAATGAGCAGTTCTTC.

The chain has TRBV4-1 and TRBJ2-7; D is possibly TRBD2 (5 bases). CDR3 length: 15 residues. The V and J ends lost 1 base and 4 bases respectively, with 14 bases between them. CDR1 and CDR2 (germline): MGHRA, YSYEKL. The CDR3 nucleotides read TGCGCCAGCAGCCAAGGGTCGGTGAGGGATTACGAGCAGTACTTC. Encoded protein: CASSQGSVRDYEQYF.

The rearrangement links TRBV30 to TRBJ2-7; 11 positions match TRBD2. CDR1 is GTSNPN and CDR2 is SVGIG in the germline V gene (reference sequence). The CDR3 is 12 residues long. V shed 7 bases, J shed 4 bases, and the junction held 3 bases outside the gene matches. CDR3 sequence: CASGLAGYEQYF. For the CDR3, the DNA is TGTGCCTCCGGACTAGCGGGTTACGAGCAGTACTTC.

The rearrangement joins TRBV11-3 to TRBJ1-1; D is unresolved. CDR1 and CDR2 from the germline V gene are SGHNT and YENEEA. V was clipped by 3 bases and J by 0 bases, with 5 bases between them. The CDR3 has 13 amino acids. CDR3 region: CASSFQVNTEAFF. The CDR3 DNA follows: TGTGCCAGCAGCTTCCAGGTGAACACTGAAGCTTTCTTT.

The rearrangement links TRBV12-3 or TRBV12-4 to TRBJ2-1; TRBD1 might be the D (6 bases). The CDR3 is 13 residues long. The V end lost 6 bases, the J end lost 10 bases, and 16 bases lay between the germline ends. The CDR3 region has the DNA TGTGCCAGCAGCCCCGGACAGAGGAAGGAGCAGTTCTTC. This gives the protein CASSPGQRKEQFF.

This sequence joins TRBV18 and TRBJ1-4; 9 bases match TRBD1. The CDR3 consists of 17 residues. J gave up 8 bases and V 5 bases, and 15 bases lay outside the gene matches. CDR1 and CDR2 (germline): KGHSH, LQKENI. In DNA form, the CDR3 reads TGTGCCAGCTCAAAAATCCCGGGACAGGGCGAGAGGGAAAAACTGTTTTTT. This translates into CASSKIPGQGEREKLFF.

The CDR3 is CASSPDYTNTGELFF. In nucleotides, the CDR3 is TGTGCCAGCAGCCCCGACTACACGAACACCGGGGAGCTGTTTTTT. This sequence joins TRBV3-1 (or the pseudogene TRBV3-2) and TRBJ2-2, with a tentative D call TRBD2 (5 bases). V was clipped by 4 bases and J by 0 bases, with 9 bases between them. Germline CDR1 reads LGHDT; CDR2 reads YNNKEL (reference sequence). The CDR3 has 15 residues.

Points on this clone: At the DNA level, this CDR3 is encoded by other sequences in the same sample as well. The V call is TRBV5-4, the J call TRBJ1-2, with D possibly being TRBD1 (6 bases). With 4 bases removed from V and 2 bases from J, the gap between germline ends came to 9 bases. The CDR3 has 13 residues. Per the germline V gene, CDR1 is SGHNT and CDR2 is YYREEE (reference sequence). CDR3 DNA: TGTGCCAGCAGCCTCGGGACAAACTATGGCTACACCTTC. This sequence encodes CASSLGTNYGYTF.

V and J are TRBV11-3 and TRBJ2-2; TRBD2 matches 9 bases. Germline V gives CDR1 SGHNT, CDR2 YENEEA. The CDR3 length is 17 residues. Trimming took 1 base from V and 6 from J; bases not matched to a gene: 9. CDR3 nucleotide sequence: TGTGCCAGCAGCTTAGCGCACGCGGGAGGGGATGCCGGGGAGCTGTTTTTT. Amino acid sequence: CASSLAHAGGDAGELFF.

With respect to this clone: No conserved phenylalanine or tryptophan is present at the end of the CDR3, so a read error is the likely explanation. No DNA is shown, since the ends of the CDR3 on it are uncertain; the CDR3 is the one TCRdb lists. The chain uses TRBV11-3 and TRBJ2-7; TRBD2 is the table's D call and was not checked against the DNA. CDR1 SGHNT and CDR2 YENEEA come from the germline V gene. Including both end residues, the CDR3 is 12 amino acids long. CDR3 residues: CANSGLAGPNPI.

V is TRBV12-3 or TRBV12-4 and J is TRBJ1-6, with D perhaps TRBD1 (5 bases). There are 12 residues in the CDR3. Trimming took off 6 bases at V and 5 bases at J, with 5 bases between the two ends. The CDR3 is CASRTDNSPLHF. The CDR3 DNA is TGTGCCAGCAGGACAGATAATTCACCCCTCCACTTT.

The chain is built from TRBV27 and TRBJ2-3, with 8 nucleotides matching TRBD2. The CDR3 is made up of 19 amino acids. V gave up 2 bases and J gave up 4 bases; unmatched junction bases: 17. Per germline, CDR1 MNHEY and CDR2 SMNVEV (reference sequence). For the CDR3, the DNA is TGTGCCAGCAGTTTAGATGGCGGATGGTATAGCGGGACCGCAGATACGCAGTATTTT. This encodes CASSLDGGWYSGTADTQYF.

The chain employs TRBV3-1 (or the pseudogene TRBV3-2) and TRBJ2-1, with a possible D match to TRBD2 (5 bases). Deletions cut 0 bases from V and 2 bases from J, with 8 bases between. The CDR3 contains 15 residues. The germline V gene encodes CDR1 LGHDT and CDR2 YNNKEL (reference sequence). CDR3 bases: TGTGCCAGCAGCCAAGATGTTAGCGCCTACAATGAGCAGTTCTTC. It codes for CASSQDVSAYNEQFF.

V and J are TRBV5-1 and TRBJ2-5, with 8 bases aligning to TRBD1. The CDR3 covers 14 residues. V was clipped by 0 bases and J by 5 bases; unmatched bases: 3. Germline V gives CDR1 SGHRS, CDR2 YFSETQ. CDR3 sequence: CASSLGQGWETQYF. The CDR3, as DNA: TGCGCCAGCAGCTTGGGACAGGGGTGGGAGACCCAGTACTTC. Full variable domain (remainder filled in from reference TRBV5-1 and TRBJ2-5): KAGVTQTPRYLIKTRGQQVTLSCSPISGHRSVSWYQQTPGQGLQFLFEYFSETQRNKGNFPGRFSGRQFSNSRSEMNVSTLELGDSALYLCASSLGQGWETQYFGPGTRLLVL.

This chain links TRBV19 with TRBJ1-5, with a weak D call TRBD1 (6 bases). Germline values: CDR1 LNHDA, CDR2 SQIVND (reference sequence). The CDR3 covers 13 residues. V gave up 7 bases and J gave up 4 bases, with 11 bases separating them. CDR3 sequence (DNA): TGTGCCAGTAAAGGGGGGGGGAATCAGCCCCAGCATTTT. Translation gives CASKGGGNQPQHF.

In this sample, this clone turned up a few times. The chain couples TRBV7-2 to TRBJ2-7; 7 nucleotides match TRBD2. Unmatched junction bases numbered 13, after V lost 7 bases and J lost 4 bases. The CDR3 is 15 residues long. CDR1 and CDR2 from the germline V gene are SGHTA and FQGNSA. CDR3 DNA: TGTGCCAGCACGCCAACCGGGACTACAAGGTACGAGCAGTACTTC. Translation gives CASTPTGTTRYEQYF.